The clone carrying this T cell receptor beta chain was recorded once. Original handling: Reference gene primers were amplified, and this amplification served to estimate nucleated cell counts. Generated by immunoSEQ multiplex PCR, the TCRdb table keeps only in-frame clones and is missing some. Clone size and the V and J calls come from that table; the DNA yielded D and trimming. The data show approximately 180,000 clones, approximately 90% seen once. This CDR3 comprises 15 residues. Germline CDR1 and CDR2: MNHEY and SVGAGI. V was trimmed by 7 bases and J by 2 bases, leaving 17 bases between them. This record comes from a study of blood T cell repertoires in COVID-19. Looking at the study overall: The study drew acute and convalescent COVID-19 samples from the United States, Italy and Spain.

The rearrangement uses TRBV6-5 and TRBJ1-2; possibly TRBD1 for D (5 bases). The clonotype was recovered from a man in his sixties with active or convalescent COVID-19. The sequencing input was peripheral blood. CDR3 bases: TGTGCCAGCATGGATGGACATACTACGAACTATGGCTACACCTTC. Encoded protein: CASMDGHTTNYGYTF.